This T cell receptor (beta chain) was recovered during a study of blood T cell repertoires in COVID-19. Across the study: Collection of acute and convalescent COVID-19 samples took place in the United States, Italy and Spain. The cDNA or gDNA used as material had been derived from T cells, B-cell-depleted T cells, or PBMCs.

In the authors' workflow: Cell counts per sample came from amplifying reference gene primers. Clones were read by immunoSEQ multiplex PCR, and TCRdb kept only the in-frame ones, dropping some. That table gives V, J and clone size, and the DNA gave D and trimming. The top ten hold 1.6% of the sample, which has nearly 250,000 clones, 86% seen once. The ends were cut back, 0 bases at V and 3 bases at J, with 11 bases in the middle. Germline assignment: CDR1 LGHDT and CDR2 YNNKEL (reference sequence). The length of the CDR3 is 16 residues. The sample was peripheral blood. This receptor was obtained from a woman aged 60 to 75 who had recovered from COVID-19. The chain links TRBV3-1 (or the pseudogene TRBV3-2) to TRBJ2-2; D is unresolved. The CDR3 spells CASSQEYYLYTGELFF. The CDR3 bases are TGTGCCAGCAGCCAAGAGTACTACCTCTACACCGGGGAGCTGTTTTTT.